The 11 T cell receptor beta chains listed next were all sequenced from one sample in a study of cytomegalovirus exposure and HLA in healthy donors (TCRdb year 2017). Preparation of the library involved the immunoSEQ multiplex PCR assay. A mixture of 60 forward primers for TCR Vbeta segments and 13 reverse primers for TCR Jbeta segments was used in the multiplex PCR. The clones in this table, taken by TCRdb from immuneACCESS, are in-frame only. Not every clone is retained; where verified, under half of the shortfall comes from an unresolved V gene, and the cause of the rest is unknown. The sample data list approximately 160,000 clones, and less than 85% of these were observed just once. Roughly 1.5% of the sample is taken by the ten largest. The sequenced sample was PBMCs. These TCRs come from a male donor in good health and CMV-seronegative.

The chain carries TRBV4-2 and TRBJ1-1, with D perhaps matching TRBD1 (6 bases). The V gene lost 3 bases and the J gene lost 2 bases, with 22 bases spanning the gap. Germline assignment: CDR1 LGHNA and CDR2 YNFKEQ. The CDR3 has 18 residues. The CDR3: CASSHPKDQGIINTEAFF. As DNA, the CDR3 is TGTGCCAGCAGCCATCCTAAGGATCAGGGGATCATAAACACTGAAGCTTTCTTT.

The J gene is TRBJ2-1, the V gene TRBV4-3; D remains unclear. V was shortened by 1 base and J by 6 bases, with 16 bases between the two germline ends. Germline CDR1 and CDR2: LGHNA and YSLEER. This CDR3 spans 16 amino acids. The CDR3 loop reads CASSQGSLGPLNEQFF. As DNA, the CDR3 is TGCGCCAGCAGCCAAGGAAGCCTAGGCCCTCTCAATGAGCAGTTCTTC.

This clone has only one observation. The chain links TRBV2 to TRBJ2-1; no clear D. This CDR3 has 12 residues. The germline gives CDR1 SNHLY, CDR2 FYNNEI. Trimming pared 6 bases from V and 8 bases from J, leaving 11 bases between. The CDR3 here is CASSISNDEQFF. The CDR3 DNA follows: TGTGCCAGCAGCATTAGCAACGATGAGCAGTTCTTC.

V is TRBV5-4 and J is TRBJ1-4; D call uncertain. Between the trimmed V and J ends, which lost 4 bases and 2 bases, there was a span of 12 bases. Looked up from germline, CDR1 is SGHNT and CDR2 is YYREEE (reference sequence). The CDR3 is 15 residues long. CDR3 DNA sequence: TGTGCCAGCAGCCCTCGGCCGGGGACTAATGAAAAACTGTTTTTT. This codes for CASSPRPGTNEKLFF.

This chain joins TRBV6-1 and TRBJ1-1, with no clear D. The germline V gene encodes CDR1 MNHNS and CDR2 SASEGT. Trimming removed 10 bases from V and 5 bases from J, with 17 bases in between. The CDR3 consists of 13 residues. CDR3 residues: CATFGLGRTEAFF. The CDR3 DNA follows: TGTGCCACCTTTGGGTTAGGGAGGACTGAAGCTTTCTTT.

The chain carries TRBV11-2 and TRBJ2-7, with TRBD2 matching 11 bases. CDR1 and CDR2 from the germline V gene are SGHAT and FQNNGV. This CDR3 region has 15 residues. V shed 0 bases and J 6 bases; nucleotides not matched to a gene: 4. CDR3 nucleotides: TGTGCCAGCAGCTTAGATGGCCTAGCGGGGGGCGAGCAGTACTTC. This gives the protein CASSLDGLAGGEQYF.

CDR3 region: CASSLRLARQETQYF. The CDR3 nucleotides are TGTGCCAGCAGCCTCCGACTAGCGCGACAAGAGACCCAGTACTTC. The genes are TRBV11-2 and TRBJ2-5; TRBD2 matches at 8 bases. J lost 2 bases, V lost 5 bases, and 7 bases had no gene match. This CDR3 comprises 15 residues. Looked up from germline, CDR1 is SGHAT and CDR2 is FQNNGV.

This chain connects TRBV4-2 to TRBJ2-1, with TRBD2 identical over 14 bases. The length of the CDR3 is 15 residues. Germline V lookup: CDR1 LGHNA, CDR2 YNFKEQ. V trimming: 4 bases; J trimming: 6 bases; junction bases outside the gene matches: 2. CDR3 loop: CASSPTSGGANEQFF. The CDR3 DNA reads TGTGCCAGCAGCCCGACTAGCGGGGGGGCCAATGAGCAGTTCTTC.

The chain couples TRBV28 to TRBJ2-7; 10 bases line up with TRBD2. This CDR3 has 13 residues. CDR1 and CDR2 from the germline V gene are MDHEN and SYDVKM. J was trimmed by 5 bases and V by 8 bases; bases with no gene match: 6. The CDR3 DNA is TGTGCCAGCGACCCTAGCGGGGGTAACGAGCAGTACTTC. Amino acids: CASDPSGGNEQYF.

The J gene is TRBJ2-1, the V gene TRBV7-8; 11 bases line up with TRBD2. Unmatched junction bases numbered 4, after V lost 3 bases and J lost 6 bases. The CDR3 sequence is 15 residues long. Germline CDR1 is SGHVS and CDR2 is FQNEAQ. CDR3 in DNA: TGTGCCAGCAGCTTGGGACTAGCGGTGGGCAATGAGCAGTTCTTC. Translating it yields CASSLGLAVGNEQFF.

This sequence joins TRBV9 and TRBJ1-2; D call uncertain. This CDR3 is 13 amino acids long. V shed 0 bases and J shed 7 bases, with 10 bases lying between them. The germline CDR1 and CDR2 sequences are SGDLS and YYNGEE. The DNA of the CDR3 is TGTGCCAGCAGCGTAGACCAGGTCGGTGGCTACACCTTC. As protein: CASSVDQVGGYTF.